The following is a T cell receptor (beta chain) sequence with its context. What it recognizes is unknown. The data derive from a study of T cell responses to AZD1222 COVID-19 vaccine. Study findings and constraints: Only six or seven AZD1222 recipients tested seropositive at baseline.

The germline V gene encodes CDR1 LGHNT and CDR2 FRNRAP. CDR3 length: 15 amino acids. Trimming removed 4 bases from V and 4 bases from J, with 16 bases in between. The data were produced by immunoSEQ multiplex PCR, yet TCRdb's version contains in-frame clones alone and is incomplete. The data contain 130,000 or so clones, 85% to 95% of them singletons. The chain combines TRBV12-5 with TRBJ2-5; tentatively, D is TRBD1 or TRBD2 (7 bases each). Source: peripheral blood, taken on day 0 of AZD1222 vaccination. The receptor's source is an adult in good health. CDR3 DNA: TGTGCTAGTGGTTCATATCCAGGGGGGGGAGAGACCCAGTACTTC. This encodes CASGSYPGGGETQYF.